The entry below gives a single T cell receptor (beta chain) sequence along with its context. What it binds is unknown. This record comes from a study of cytomegalovirus exposure and HLA in healthy donors. The CDR3 sequence is 11 residues long. The ends were cut back, 0 bases at V and 7 bases at J, with 5 bases in the middle. The V gene's germline CDR1 is SGHRS and CDR2 YFSETQ. Study-level points and caveats: The presence/absence work took it that sequencing depth was about the same across donors.

Primers: 60 Vbeta forward and 13 Jbeta reverse. The method was immunoSEQ multiplex PCR; TCRdb's version includes in-frame clones alone and lacks a portion of them. Of under 200,000 clones in the sample, around 81% are singletons; the top ten hold around 6%. The sample taken for sequencing was PBMCs. This clonotype originated in a man between 40 and 49 years old in good health and CMV-seronegative. The chain combines TRBV5-1 with TRBJ2-7; possibly TRBD2 for D (5 bases). The DNA of the CDR3 is TGCGCCAGCAGCTTGGCGGGGGAGCAGTACTTC. It codes for CASSLAGEQYF.